The T cell receptor (beta chain) under discussion was sequenced for a study of shared clonotypes between healthy human individuals. The germline gives CDR1 SGHTA, CDR2 FQGNSA. The CDR3 has 15 residues. V shed 1 base and J shed 2 bases, with 10 bases lying between them. Points on this clone: Its antigen is unknown. The sample holds other DNA sequences that translate to the same CDR3.

Broader study findings: Although depth was large, rarefaction showed that sequencing of the sorted subsets was incomplete. For naive CD4 cells, 4% to 6% of clonotypes were shared across a few donors.

The assay was immunoSEQ multiplex PCR, and TCRdb's table has in-frame clones only and misses some. The sample has about 1 million clones; 70% to 80% are singletons. The specimen was memory CD4+ T cells sorted from blood. Indicated subset: CD45RA-negative fraction. The chain uses TRBV7-2 and TRBJ2-3, with unresolved D. The sequence was obtained from a man in his late teens or twenties in good health. DNA for the CDR3: TGTGCCAGCAGCTTAGGGTCTAGGGTCACAGATACGCAGTATTTT. It codes for CASSLGSRVTDTQYF.